This section outlines one TCR beta chain sequence together with its context. What it binds is unknown. The data were taken from a study of T cell responses to AZD1222 COVID-19 vaccine. Across the whole study: Pooling of second doses given at about 4 or about 12 weeks was done. Study outcomes and limitations: Only a handful of individuals given AZD1222 were seropositive at baseline. The span of vaccine-associated CD4 TCRs extended across spike, with dominance at 160-218 and 743-854.

Profiling relied on immunoSEQ multiplex PCR, and the TCRdb table lists in-frame clones only, not all of them. Among 95,000 to 100,000 clones listed, approximately 94% were seen once. The CDR3 has 18 residues. Germline values: CDR1 SGHTA, CDR2 FQGTGA. V lost 5 bases, J lost 2 bases, and 21 bases lay in between. Sequences were derived from peripheral blood, sampled on day 0 of AZD1222 vaccination. This sequence was found in an adult in good health. The chain uses TRBV7-3 and TRBJ2-2; possibly TRBD1 for D (8 bases). In DNA form, the CDR3 reads TGTGCCAGCAGCCCAGCAAATGACAGGGGACTAAACACCGGGGAGCTGTTTTTT. As protein: CASSPANDRGLNTGELFF.